The 31 T cell receptor beta chains below all came from one sample that was sequenced in a study of T cells in localized non-small cell lung cancer. Assay: immunoSEQ multiplex PCR; the TCRdb copy retains only in-frame clones and omits some. The sample gives some 140,000 clones, around 92% of which show up once; about 1.5% is in the top ten. The input for sequencing was peripheral blood, taken before any cancer treatment. Source of these receptors: a female donor of 60 years or more with stage I lung adenocarcinoma.

Remarks on this clone: Germline and junction disagree at one end, which may indicate a read error. The chain uses TRBV20-1 and TRBJ1-1; D might be TRBD1 (5 bases). The germline V gene encodes CDR1 DFQATT and CDR2 SNEGSKA (reference sequence). The CDR3 extends over 10 amino acids. The CDR3 bases are TGCAGTGCTAGGAGGGGCGAAGATTTCTTT. Protein sequence: CSARRGEDFF.

This clone has a handful of counts. The rearrangement links TRBV28 to TRBJ2-1; 9 bases line up with TRBD2. CDR3 length: 16 amino acids. V shed 1 base, J shed 8 bases, and the junction held 9 bases outside the gene matches. Germline V gene data show CDR1 as MDHEN and CDR2 as SYDVKM. The CDR3 DNA is TGTGCCAGCAGTTTATCGTTTAGCGGGAGACCAGATGAGCAGTTCTTC. Its translation is CASSLSFSGRPDEQFF.

The chain is built from TRBV19 and TRBJ1-2; D is perhaps TRBD1 (5 bases). Germline values: CDR1 LNHDA, CDR2 SQIVND (reference sequence). Trimming cost V 7 bases and J 8 bases, with 20 bases left between them. This CDR3 is built from 14 residues. The CDR3 loop reads CASTTSGEWGGYTF. The CDR3 region has the DNA TGTGCCAGTACCACCTCCGGGGAATGGGGCGGCTACACCTTC.

J is TRBJ1-5 and V is TRBV2; 8 positions match TRBD1. The CDR3 contains 14 residues. Trimming took 6 bases from V and 5 from J; bases not matched to a gene: 6. From germline, CDR1 is SNHLY and CDR2 FYNNEI. The CDR3 sequence: CASSAAGGYQPQHF. CDR3 DNA: TGTGCCAGCAGCGCCGCAGGGGGCTATCAGCCCCAGCATTTT.

This clone has only a few counts. The chain links TRBV30 to TRBJ1-2; D possibly corresponds to TRBD1 (5 bases). The CDR3 length is 14 residues. Deletions cut 3 bases from V and 8 bases from J, with 19 bases between. Germline V gives CDR1 GTSNPN, CDR2 SVGIG (reference sequence). DNA of the CDR3: TGTGCCTGGAGAGCGGCAGGGCAATCCGGGGGCTACACCTTC. This translates into CAWRAAGQSGGYTF. Full variable domain (missing parts from reference TRBV30 and TRBJ1-2): SQTIHQWPATLVQPVGSPLSLECTVEGTSNPNLYWYRQAAGRGLQLLFYSVGIGQISSEVPQNLSASRPQDRQFILSSKKLLLSDSGFYLCAWRAAGQSGGYTFGSGTRLTVV.

This clone was detected only once. The chain employs TRBV7-9 and TRBJ1-6, with D tentatively TRBD1 (5 bases). The germline gives CDR1 SEHNR, CDR2 FQNEAQ (reference sequence). The V end lost 6 bases, the J end lost 4 bases, and 13 bases lay between the germline ends. The CDR3 is 15 residues long. CDR3 residues: CASRPFTGYNSPLHF. CDR3 nucleotides: TGTGCCAGCAGACCCTTCACAGGTTATAATTCACCCCTCCACTTT.

V and J are TRBV7-2 and TRBJ1-1, with TRBD1 as a possible D gene (5 bases). The germline V gene encodes CDR1 SGHTA and CDR2 FQGNSA. Deletions cut 5 bases from V and 1 base from J, with 17 bases between. This CDR3 is 16 amino acids long. The CDR3 nucleotides read TGTGCCAGCAGCCTCTCCCCCCCAGGGTCGAACACTGAAGCTTTCTTT. Translation gives CASSLSPPGSNTEAFF.

This chain links TRBV23-1 with TRBJ2-3, with 9 bases aligning to TRBD2. TRBV23-1 belongs to the ORF category, with a function that is uncertain. V was clipped by 4 bases and J by 2 bases; unmatched bases: 13. The CDR3 runs 18 residues. In nucleotides, the CDR3 is TGCGCCAGCAGTCGCCCCCCCGGGCTAGCGGGGATCACAGATACGCAGTATTTT. It translates to CASSRPPGLAGITDTQYF.

This chain links TRBV5-5 with TRBJ2-1, with 14 bases identical to TRBD2. The V gene's germline CDR1 is SGHKS and CDR2 YYEKEE (reference sequence). The J segment lost 0 bases and the V segment lost 4 bases, leaving 3 bases of the junction unmatched. This CDR3 has 17 amino acids. CDR3 DNA sequence: TGTGCCAGCAGCGGGACTAGCGGGGGCAGCTCCTACAATGAGCAGTTCTTC. As protein: CASSGTSGGSSYNEQFF.

The V call is TRBV5-6, the J call TRBJ1-3; 8 nucleotides align to TRBD1. In germline, CDR1 is SGHDT, CDR2 YYEEEE. CDR3 size: 15 residues. V dropped 4 bases and J dropped 5; count of bases not matched to a gene: 8. CDR3 coding DNA: TGTGCCAGCAGCAAAGTGGACAGGGCGAGAAACACCATATATTTT. This translates into CASSKVDRARNTIYF. Full variable domain (missing parts from reference TRBV5-6 and TRBJ1-3): DAGVTQSPTHLIKTRGQQVTLRCSPKSGHDTVSWYQQALGQGPQFIFQYYEEEERQRGNFPDRFSGHQFPNYSSELNVNALLLGDSALYLCASSKVDRARNTIYFGEGSWLTVV.

The V gene is TRBV29-1, the J gene TRBJ1-3; maybe TRBD1 (5 bases). The V and J ends lost 7 bases and 0 bases respectively, with 10 bases between them. CDR1 and CDR2 from the germline V gene are SQVTM and ANQGSEA. This CDR3 contains 13 residues. The CDR3 DNA reads TGCAGCGGGGGGGGATCCTCTGGAAACACCATATATTTT. Its protein product is CSGGGSSGNTIYF.

This chain uses TRBV28 with TRBJ1-5; D ambiguous. Germline CDR1 MDHEN, CDR2 SYDVKM. V was trimmed by 2 bases and J by 7 bases, leaving 15 bases between them. The CDR3 covers 15 residues. The CDR3 bases are TGTGCCAGCAGTTTAAACCTGGTGGGTACACAGCCCCAGCATTTT. Amino acid sequence: CASSLNLVGTQPQHF.

The chain recombines TRBV28 with TRBJ1-4, with D tentatively TRBD1 (6 bases). The CDR3 length is 15 residues. V shed 5 bases and J shed 2 bases, with 12 bases lying between them. The germline gives CDR1 MDHEN, CDR2 SYDVKM. This CDR3 reads CASSGRDTTNEKLFF. DNA for the CDR3: TGTGCCAGCAGTGGCCGGGACACCACTAATGAAAAACTGTTTTTT.

This sequence joins TRBV18 and TRBJ1-1; D call uncertain. Germline V gene sequence: CDR1 KGHSH, CDR2 LQKENI. CDR3 length: 13 residues. Trimming left V 3 bases short and J 2 bases short, with 7 bases between. The CDR3 is CASSPQANTEAFF. CDR3 in DNA: TGTGCCAGCTCACCCCAGGCCAACACTGAAGCTTTCTTT.

This clone was observed a few times. The chain employs TRBV13 and TRBJ1-2; 8 bases fit TRBD1. The V segment lost 2 bases and the J segment 4 bases; nucleotides outside the gene matches: 9. This CDR3 has 16 residues. The germline V gene has CDR1 PRHDT and CDR2 FYEKMQ (reference sequence). In nucleotides, the CDR3 is TGTGCCAGCAGCTTACAAGGGGGACAGGTCCCCTATGGCTACACCTTC. It translates to CASSLQGGQVPYGYTF. Full variable domain (rest looked up from reference TRBV13 and TRBJ1-2): AAGVIQSPRHLIKEKRETATLKCYPIPRHDTVYWYQQGPGQDPQFLISFYEKMQSDKGSIPDRFSAQQFSDYHSELNMSSLELGDSALYFCASSLQGGQVPYGYTFGSGTRLTVV.

This rearrangement joins TRBV28 to TRBJ2-2; no firm D call. Trimming removed 4 bases from V and 4 bases from J, with 10 bases in between. Germline V gene sequence: CDR1 MDHEN, CDR2 SYDVKM. The length of the CDR3 is 14 residues. The CDR3 DNA sequence: TGTGCCAGCAGTTACACGAGTCCCACCGGGGAGCTGTTTTTT. It codes for CASSYTSPTGELFF.

The rearrangement links TRBV5-5 to TRBJ1-5, with D possibly being TRBD1 (6 bases). CDR1 and CDR2 from the germline V gene are SGHKS and YYEKEE (reference sequence). This CDR3 has 15 amino acids. V was pared by 0 bases and J by 6 bases, with 13 bases between. This CDR3 is CASSLDEGDTQPQHF. CDR3 coding DNA: TGTGCCAGCAGCTTGGACGAGGGGGATACTCAGCCCCAGCATTTT.

As for this clone: The same CDR3 is also encoded by other DNA sequences in this sample. V gene TRBV28 combines with J gene TRBJ2-5; perhaps TRBD2 as D (5 bases). Germline V gene data show CDR1 as MDHEN and CDR2 as SYDVKM. The V end was cut by 2 bases, the J end by 5 bases, with 9 bases between. The CDR3 sequence is 13 residues long. In nucleotides, the CDR3 is TGTGCCAGCAGTTTACCGGGGTTGGAGACCCAGTACTTC. It encodes CASSLPGLETQYF.

The chain has TRBV4-2 and TRBJ2-1; 8 nucleotides agree with TRBD1. Germline lookup yields CDR1 LGHNA and CDR2 YNFKEQ. CDR3 length equals 13 residues. V lost 5 bases, J lost 8 bases, and 5 bases stayed unmatched. CDR3 sequence: CASSFQGAHEQFF. CDR3 DNA sequence: TGTGCCAGCAGCTTCCAGGGGGCTCATGAGCAGTTCTTC.

CDR3 sequence (DNA): TGTGCCAGCAGCTCCTTCACTCAGGGGCCCCACTACGAGCAGTACTTC. Amino acid sequence: CASSSFTQGPHYEQYF. This chain uses TRBV5-6 with TRBJ2-7; possibly TRBD1 for D (6 bases). The CDR3 spans 16 residues. The germline gives CDR1 SGHDT, CDR2 YYEEEE. The V end was cut by 3 bases, the J end by 3 bases, with 19 bases between.

The J gene is TRBJ2-1, the V gene TRBV6-6; either TRBD1 or TRBD2 may supply D (5 bases each). Trimming took off 4 bases at V and 6 bases at J, with 10 bases between the two ends. This CDR3 spans 13 amino acids. Germline values: CDR1 MNHNY, CDR2 SVGAGI (reference sequence). The DNA for the CDR3 is TGTGCCAGCAGTTTACCGGGGCCCAATGAGCAGTTCTTC. Translated: CASSLPGPNEQFF.

This chain connects TRBV18 to TRBJ2-2; D possibly uses TRBD1 or TRBD2 (5 bases each). The CDR3 covers 14 residues. V lost 8 bases to trimming and J lost 3 bases, with 13 bases between them. Germline-derived CDR1 and CDR2 are KGHSH and LQKENI. CDR3 in DNA: TGTGCCAGCAGTCAAGGGACGGACACCGGGGAGCTGTTTTTT. Amino acids: CASSQGTDTGELFF.

The V gene is TRBV6-5, the J gene TRBJ1-2, with TRBD1 matching over 7 bases. CDR1 and CDR2 (germline): MNHEY, SVGAGI. This CDR3 region has 14 residues. V lost 2 bases to trimming and J lost 4 bases; unmatched junction nucleotides: 4. Here the CDR3 reads CASSYRQGGYGYTF. CDR3 bases: TGTGCCAGCAGTTACCGACAGGGAGGCTATGGCTACACCTTC.

As regards this clone: At one boundary the junction diverges from the germline segment, which might be a read error. The gene calls are TRBV6-5 and TRBJ2-1; 9 nucleotides line up with TRBD2. The CDR3 is 14 residues long. The germline gives CDR1 MNHEY, CDR2 SVGAGI. The CDR3 protein is CASRPSGKNKEQFF. The CDR3 DNA reads as TGTGCCAGCAGACCTAGCGGGAAGAACAAAGAGCAGTTCTTC.

V gene TRBV2 combines with J gene TRBJ2-7; TRBD2 might be the D (6 bases). The CDR3 runs to 12 residues. The V and J ends lost 6 bases and 9 bases respectively, with 15 bases between them. Germline V gene data show CDR1 as SNHLY and CDR2 as FYNNEI. The chain's CDR3 is CASRGRGSGQYF. CDR3 DNA: TGTGCCAGCAGGGGGCGGGGCTCAGGGCAGTACTTC.

This sequence joins TRBV19 and TRBJ2-7; tentatively, D is TRBD1 (6 bases). Trimming removed 5 bases from V and 2 bases from J, with 13 bases in between. The germline gives CDR1 LNHDA, CDR2 SQIVND (reference sequence). CDR3 length: 14 amino acids. CDR3 region: CASSADRSTYEQYF. DNA for the CDR3: TGTGCCAGTAGTGCCGACAGGAGTACCTACGAGCAGTACTTC.

This chain connects TRBV29-1 to TRBJ2-1, with a tentative D call TRBD1 (6 bases). Germline-derived CDR1 and CDR2 are SQVTM and ANQGSEA. V dropped 5 bases and J dropped 2 bases, with 10 bases sitting between them. The CDR3 loop spans 13 amino acids. The CDR3 sequence is CSVSGDPYNEQFF. CDR3 nucleotide sequence: TGCAGCGTTTCAGGGGACCCCTACAATGAGCAGTTCTTC.

The chain carries TRBV28 and TRBJ1-2; D ambiguous. V gave up 7 bases and J gave up 5 bases, with 23 bases separating them. Looked up from germline, CDR1 is MDHEN and CDR2 is SYDVKM. There are 16 residues in the CDR3. The CDR3 region is CASTPVERRYRYGYTF. As DNA, the CDR3 is TGTGCCAGCACCCCGGTGGAGCGTCGGTATAGGTATGGCTACACCTTC.

The V and J genes are TRBV11-3 and TRBJ1-5, with 10 bases lining up with TRBD1. This CDR3 is built from 19 residues. Per germline, CDR1 SGHNT and CDR2 YENEEA. The V segment lost 3 bases and the J segment 3 bases; nucleotides outside the gene matches: 14. In DNA, the CDR3 is TGTGCCAGCAGCTTTAGACAGGGGGCGCGTAGACCTTTCAATCAGCCCCAGCATTTT. It is translated as CASSFRQGARRPFNQPQHF.

This sequence joins TRBV28 and TRBJ2-4; 10 bases align to TRBD2. CDR1 MDHEN and CDR2 SYDVKM come from the germline V gene. This CDR3 is built from 15 residues. J gave up 5 bases and V 4 bases, and 5 bases lay outside the gene matches. CDR3: CASSWAGTSENIQYF. As DNA, the CDR3 is TGTGCCAGCAGTTGGGCCGGGACTAGCGAAAACATTCAGTACTTC. Complete variable domain (other parts from reference TRBV28 and TRBJ2-4): DVKVTQSSRYLVKRTGEKVFLECVQDMDHENMFWYRQDPGLGLRLIYFSYDVKMKEKGDIPEGYSVSREKKERFSLILESASTNQTSMYLCASSWAGTSENIQYFGAGTRLSVL.

V usage is TRBV21-1 and J usage is TRBJ2-7; TRBD1, the table's D call, was not compared with the DNA. TRBV21-1 corresponds to a pseudogene. This CDR3 is built from 17 residues. The CDR3, as DNA: TGTGCCAGCAGCCTCTGGGGCAGGTTTCCCTGGTGGAACGAGCAGTACTTC. This gives the protein CASSLWGRFPWWNEQYF.